This T cell receptor (beta chain) was profiled in a study of cytomegalovirus exposure and HLA in healthy donors. For the study at large: There were just under 400 genotyped donors. Of these, roughly 86% fell in the genetic ancestry cluster associated with self-reported Caucasian donors.

CDR3 length: 14 amino acids. Germline CDR1 and CDR2: SGHTA and FQGTGA. The V gene end was trimmed by 0 bases and the J gene end by 6 bases; junction bases not matched to a gene: 5. The PCR made use of 60 Vbeta and 13 Jbeta primers. The data were produced by immunoSEQ multiplex PCR, yet TCRdb's version contains in-frame clones alone and is incomplete. This sample's clone table lists tens of thousands of clones. The receptor comes from a middle-aged woman in good health and CMV-seropositive. Sequenced: PBMCs. V is TRBV7-3 and J is TRBJ2-7; 7 bases map to TRBD1. The CDR3 nucleotides are TGTGCCAGCAGCTTAACCCTACAGGGGACCGAGCAGTACTTC. Protein sequence: CASSLTLQGTEQYF.